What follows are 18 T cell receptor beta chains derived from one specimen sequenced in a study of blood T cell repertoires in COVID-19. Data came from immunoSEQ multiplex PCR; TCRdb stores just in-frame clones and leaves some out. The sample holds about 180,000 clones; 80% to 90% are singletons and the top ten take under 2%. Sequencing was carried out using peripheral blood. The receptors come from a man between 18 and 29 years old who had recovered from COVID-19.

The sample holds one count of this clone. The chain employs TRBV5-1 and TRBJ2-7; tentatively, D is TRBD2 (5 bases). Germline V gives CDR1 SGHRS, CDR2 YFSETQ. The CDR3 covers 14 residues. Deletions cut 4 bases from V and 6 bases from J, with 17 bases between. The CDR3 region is CASSQPGNALEQYF. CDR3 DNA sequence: TGCGCCAGCAGCCAGCCCGGGAACGCTCTCGAGCAGTACTTC.

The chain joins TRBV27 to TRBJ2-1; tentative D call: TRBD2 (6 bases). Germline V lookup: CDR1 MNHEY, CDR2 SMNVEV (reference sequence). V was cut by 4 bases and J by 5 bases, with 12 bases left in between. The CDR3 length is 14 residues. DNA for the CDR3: TGTGCCAGCAGTTCCACACTAGCCGACAATGAGCAGTTCTTC. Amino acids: CASSSTLADNEQFF.

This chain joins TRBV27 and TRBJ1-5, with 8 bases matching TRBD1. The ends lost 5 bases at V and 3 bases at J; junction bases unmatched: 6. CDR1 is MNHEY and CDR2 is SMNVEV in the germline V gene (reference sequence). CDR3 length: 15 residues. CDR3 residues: CASSLGTGHNQPQHF. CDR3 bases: TGTGCCAGCAGTCTCGGGACAGGCCACAATCAGCCCCAGCATTTT.

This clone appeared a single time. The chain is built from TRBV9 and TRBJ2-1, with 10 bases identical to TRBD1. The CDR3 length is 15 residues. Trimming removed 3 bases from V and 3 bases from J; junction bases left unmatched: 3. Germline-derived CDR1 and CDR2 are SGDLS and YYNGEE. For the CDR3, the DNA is TGTGCCAGCAGCGAGGGACAGGGGATCTACAATGAGCAGTTCTTC. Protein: CASSEGQGIYNEQFF.

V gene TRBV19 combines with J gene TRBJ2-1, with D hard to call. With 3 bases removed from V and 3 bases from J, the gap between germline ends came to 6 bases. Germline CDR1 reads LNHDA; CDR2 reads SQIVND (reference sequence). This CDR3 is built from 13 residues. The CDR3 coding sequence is TGTGCCAGTAGTATGCACGGCTACAATGAGCAGTTCTTC. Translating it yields CASSMHGYNEQFF. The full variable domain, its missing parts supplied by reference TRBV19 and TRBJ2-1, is DGGITQSPKYLFRKEGQNVTLSCEQNLNHDAMYWYRQDPGQGLRLIYYSQIVNDFQKGDIAEGYSVSREKKESFPLTVTSAQKNPTAFYLCASSMHGYNEQFFGPGTRLTVL.

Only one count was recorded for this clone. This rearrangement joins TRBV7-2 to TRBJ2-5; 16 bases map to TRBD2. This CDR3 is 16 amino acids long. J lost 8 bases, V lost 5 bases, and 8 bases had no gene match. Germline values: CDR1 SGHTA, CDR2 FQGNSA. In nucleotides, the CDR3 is TGTGCCAGCAGCCCAGGGACTAGCGGGAGGGTTAGAACCCAGTACTTC. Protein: CASSPGTSGRVRTQYF.

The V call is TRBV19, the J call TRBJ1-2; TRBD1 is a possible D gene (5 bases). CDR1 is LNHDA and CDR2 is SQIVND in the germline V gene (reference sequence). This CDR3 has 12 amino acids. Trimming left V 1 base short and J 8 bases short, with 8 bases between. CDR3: CASSIGQGGYTF. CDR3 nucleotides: TGTGCCAGTAGTATAGGGCAGGGAGGCTACACCTTC.

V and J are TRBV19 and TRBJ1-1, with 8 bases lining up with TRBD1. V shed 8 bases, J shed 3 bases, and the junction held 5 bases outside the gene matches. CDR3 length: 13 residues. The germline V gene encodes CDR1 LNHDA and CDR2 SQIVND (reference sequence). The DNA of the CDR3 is TGTGCCAGTGCCCCGGACAGGGACACTGAAGCTTTCTTT. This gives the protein CASAPDRDTEAFF.

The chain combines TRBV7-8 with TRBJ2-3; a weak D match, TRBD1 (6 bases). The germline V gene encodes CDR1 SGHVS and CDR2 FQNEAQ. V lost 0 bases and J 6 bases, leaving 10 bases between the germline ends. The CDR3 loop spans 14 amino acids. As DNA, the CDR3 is TGTGCCAGCAGCTTAGCAGGGGGTTCGGATACGCAGTATTTT. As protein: CASSLAGGSDTQYF.

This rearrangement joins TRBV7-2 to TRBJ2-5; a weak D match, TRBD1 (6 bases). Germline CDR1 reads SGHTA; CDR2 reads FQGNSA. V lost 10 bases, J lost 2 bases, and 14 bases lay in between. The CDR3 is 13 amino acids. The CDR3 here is CATTGQPQETQYF. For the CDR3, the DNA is TGTGCCACAACAGGACAGCCACAAGAGACCCAGTACTTC.

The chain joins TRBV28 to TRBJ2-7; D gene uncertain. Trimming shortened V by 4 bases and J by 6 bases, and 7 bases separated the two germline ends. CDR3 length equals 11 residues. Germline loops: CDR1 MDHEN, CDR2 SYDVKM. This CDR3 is CASSSRVEQYF. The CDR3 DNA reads TGTGCCAGCAGTTCTCGGGTCGAGCAGTACTTC.

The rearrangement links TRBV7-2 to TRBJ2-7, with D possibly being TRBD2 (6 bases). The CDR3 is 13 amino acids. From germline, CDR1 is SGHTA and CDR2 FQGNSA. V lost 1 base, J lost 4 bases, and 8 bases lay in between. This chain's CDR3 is CASSLGDWYEQYF. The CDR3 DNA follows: TGTGCCAGCAGCTTAGGGGACTGGTACGAGCAGTACTTC.

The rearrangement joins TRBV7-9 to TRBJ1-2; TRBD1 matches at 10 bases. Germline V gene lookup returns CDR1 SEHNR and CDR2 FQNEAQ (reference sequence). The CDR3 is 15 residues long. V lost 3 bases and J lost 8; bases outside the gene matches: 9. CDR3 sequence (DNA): TGTGCCAGCAGCTTCTCCGGGACAGGGGCTGGAGGCTACACCTTC. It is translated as CASSFSGTGAGGYTF.

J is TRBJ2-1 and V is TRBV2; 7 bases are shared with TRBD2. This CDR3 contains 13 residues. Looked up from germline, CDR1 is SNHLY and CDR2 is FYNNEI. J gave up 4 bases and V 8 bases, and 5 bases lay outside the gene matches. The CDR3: CASCRAGYNEQFF. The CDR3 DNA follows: TGTGCCAGCTGTCGAGCGGGATACAATGAGCAGTTCTTC. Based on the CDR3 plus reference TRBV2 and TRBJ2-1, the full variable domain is EPEVTQTPSHQVTQMGQEVILRCVPISNHLYFYWYRQILGQKVEFLVSFYNNEISEKSEIFDDQFSVERPDGSNFTLKIRSTKLEDSAMYFCASCRAGYNEQFFGPGTRLTVL.

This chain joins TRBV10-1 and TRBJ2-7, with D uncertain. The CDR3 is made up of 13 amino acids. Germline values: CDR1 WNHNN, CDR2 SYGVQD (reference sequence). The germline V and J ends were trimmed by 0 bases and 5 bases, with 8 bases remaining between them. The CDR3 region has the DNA TGCGCCAGCAGTGAGTCCTCTATGGACGAGCAGTACTTC. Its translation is CASSESSMDEQYF.

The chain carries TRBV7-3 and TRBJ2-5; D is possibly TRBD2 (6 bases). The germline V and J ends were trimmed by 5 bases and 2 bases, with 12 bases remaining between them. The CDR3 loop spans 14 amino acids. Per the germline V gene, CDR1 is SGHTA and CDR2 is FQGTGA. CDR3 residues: CASSAGSQQETQYF. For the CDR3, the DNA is TGTGCCAGCAGCGCCGGGAGCCAACAAGAGACCCAGTACTTC.

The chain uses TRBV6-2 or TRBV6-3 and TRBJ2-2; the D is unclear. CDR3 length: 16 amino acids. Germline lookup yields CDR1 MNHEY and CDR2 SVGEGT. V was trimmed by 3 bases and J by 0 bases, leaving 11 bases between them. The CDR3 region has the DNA TGTGCCAGCAGTTATCGGCGCAGCGCGAACACCGGGGAGCTGTTTTTT. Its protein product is CASSYRRSANTGELFF.

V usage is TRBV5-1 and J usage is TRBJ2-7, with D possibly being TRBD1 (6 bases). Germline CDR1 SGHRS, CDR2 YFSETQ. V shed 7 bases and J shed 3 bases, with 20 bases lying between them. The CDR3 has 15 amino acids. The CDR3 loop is CASRTDHSRGYEQYF. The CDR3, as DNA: TGCGCCAGCCGGACAGACCACAGCCGGGGCTACGAGCAGTACTTC.